This note documents a single T cell receptor (beta chain) sequence. Its antigen specificity is not known. It has no much larger one-base neighbor in the sample; base qualities were not kept. Trimming removed 6 bases from V and 1 base from J, leaving 12 bases between the germline ends. Including the terminal cysteine and phenylalanine, the CDR3 comprises 14 residues. Here the CDR3 DNA is all that survives: 42 bases in frame from base 1. CDR1 is given as MDHEN and CDR2 as SYDVKM, both from the germline V gene. This sample is drawn from a study of T cells in tuberculosis listed by TCRdb under 2018. Context from the whole study: The study combined CD1B tetramers and high-throughput TCR immunosequencing to characterize T cells specific for the mycobacterial lipid antigen glucose monomycolate (GMM). In a South African clinical cohort, IGRA-negative adolescents, IGRA-positive adolescents with latent tuberculosis and adults with active tuberculosis were compared, with under 13 people in each group. PBMC from patients with active tuberculosis were archived either before the start of standard anti-tuberculosis treatment or within 7 days of starting that treatment.

Overall study outcomes, separate from this receptor: A classifier using the diverse GMM-specific repertoire reached roughly 87% accuracy (AUROC around 0.91), compared with around 68% accuracy using GEM motif frequencies. Smaller mean NN-distances to GMM-specific TCRs were observed in active tuberculosis TCR-alpha repertoires than in IGRA-negative controls, suggesting clonal expansion of GMM-specific TCRs. Clinical samples were selected based on which cryopreserved specimens were available, and the active tuberculosis cases were adults whereas the controls were adolescents. The smaller NN-distances in active tuberculosis patients were driven in part by shorter CDR3-alpha lengths, while the difference seen for TCR-beta was not statistically significant.

Explained via the paper, the time point label denotes: new active TB diagnosis, blood taken before or within 7 days of starting treatment. The active tuberculosis patients were newly diagnosed, HIV-seronegative South African adults aged 18 years or older. Confirmation of active tuberculosis was based on positive sputum smear microscopy and/or a positive M. tuberculosis culture. Immunosequencing was performed on unsorted cryopreserved PBMC, with 80,000 to 100,000 T cells per clinical donor covered on average. TCR libraries were generated with the immunoSEQ multiplex PCR assay, using TCR-beta and/or TCR-alpha/delta assays for each sample. The amplified TCR libraries were sequenced on the Illumina high-throughput platform. The source study handled its data this way. Clustering and dimensionality reduction relied on pairwise TCRdist distances among GMM-specific receptors from T cells that were either sorted ex vivo or expanded in vitro. Each clinical repertoire was scored by mean NN-distance, the average TCRdist to the nearest 10% of tetramer-positive reference sequences. GEM TCR motif frequency was calculated as the fraction of unique TCRs that matched known GEM sequences by V/J usage and CDR3 length. Linear discriminant analysis with leave-one-out cross-validation, implemented in scikit-learn, was used to classify active tuberculosis. TCRdb took over this immuneACCESS table, retaining in-frame rearrangements with V and J assigned. Such tables are incomplete; in checked studies, under half of the missing clones stem from an unresolved V gene, and the remainder is unexplained. The V and J calls and the clone size are those of that table, but D and trimming were determined from the DNA. Counted in this sample were tens of thousands of clones; about 96% of them appeared once. Of the sample, more than 1.4% falls within the top ten clones.

The specimen comprised PBMCs, sampled at tuberculosis diagnosis. The chain is made from TRBV28 and TRBJ1-2, and the D gene may be TRBD1, 6 bases matching. The origin of this receptor is an adult with tuberculosis. The DNA sequence follows: TGTGCCAGCAGCTACGACAGGCGTAACTATGGCTACACCTTC. It translates to CASSYDRRNYGYTF.